This T cell receptor (beta chain) emerged from a study of early T cells in non-severe SARS-CoV-2 infection. For the study at large: Bulk RNA isolated from unsorted whole blood underwent sequencing; chains were not paired. Findings and limits, study-wide: The VDJdb matching leaned toward anti-spike CD8 responses and overlooked private and CD4 specificities.

CDR1 is SGHTA and CDR2 is FQGTGA in the germline V gene. The CDR3 consists of 15 residues. V was trimmed by 0 bases and J by 5 bases, leaving 13 bases between them. For this clonotype: Its matching antigen is unknown.

In the library, individual cDNA molecules carried attached unique molecular identifiers. TCRdb fed the 5' RACE reads into MiXCR, producing one record per CDR3 protein. The sample consists of some 64,000 distinct CDR3 sequences, 8% to 10% of them appearing once. This chain connects TRBV7-3 to TRBJ1-1; possible D gene TRBD1, 6 bases. Sequencing was performed on whole blood, taken at baseline. This TCR was sampled from an adult who was a healthcare worker with PCR-confirmed SARS-CoV-2 infection or an uninfected control (not recorded which). The CDR3 reads CASSLTPGVTTEAFF. CDR3 in DNA: TGTGCCAGCAGCTTAACTCCAGGGGTAACGACTGAAGCTTTCTTT.